What follows is one T cell receptor (beta chain) and its context. Its target is not known. The junction differs from germline at one of its ends, possibly a read error. The donors were all Caucasian adults (living in Nashville, Tennessee). Genomic DNA from each subset was divided evenly over several immunoSEQ plates. TCRdb's table, derived via immunoSEQ multiplex PCR, lists solely in-frame clones and lacks some. The sample lists some 980,000 clones; roughly 72% were seen once. This specimen comes from a study of shared clonotypes between healthy human individuals. Study summary: Used for every donor were three CD4 naive, three CD4 memory, two CD8 naive and one CD8 memory plate.

CDR1 and CDR2 from the germline V gene are SSHAT and FNYEAQ (reference sequence). The CDR3 is made up of 17 amino acids. General observations from the study: Naive subsets typically showed greater estimated richness than memory subsets.

The TCR originated in a man younger than 35 in good health. Source material: memory CD4+ T cells sorted from blood. Specified subset: CD45RA-negative fraction. The rearrangement uses TRBV7-7 and TRBJ2-2, with D possibly TRBD1 on 6 matching bases. DNA of the CDR3: TGTGCTAGCAGCTTAGGAGGAACAGGGCAAGGCACCGGGGAGCTGTTTTTT. It is translated as CASSLGGTGQGTGELFF.